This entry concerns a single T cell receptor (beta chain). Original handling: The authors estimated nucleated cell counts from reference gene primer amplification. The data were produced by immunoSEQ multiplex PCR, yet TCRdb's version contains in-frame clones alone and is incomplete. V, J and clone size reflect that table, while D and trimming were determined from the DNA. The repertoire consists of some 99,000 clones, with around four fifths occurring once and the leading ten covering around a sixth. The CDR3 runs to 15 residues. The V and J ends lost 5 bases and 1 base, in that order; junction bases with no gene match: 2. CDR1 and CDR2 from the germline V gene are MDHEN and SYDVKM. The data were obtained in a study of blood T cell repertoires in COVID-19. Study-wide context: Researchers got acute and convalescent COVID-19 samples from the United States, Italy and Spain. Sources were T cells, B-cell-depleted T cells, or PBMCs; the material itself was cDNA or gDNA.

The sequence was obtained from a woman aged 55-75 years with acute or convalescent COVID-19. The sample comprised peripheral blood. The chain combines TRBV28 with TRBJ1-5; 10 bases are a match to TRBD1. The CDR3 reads CASSMGQGSNQPQHF. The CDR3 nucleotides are TGTGCCAGCAGTATGGGACAGGGGAGCAATCAGCCCCAGCATTTT.